These 20 T cell receptor beta chains share one sample of origin, sequenced in a study of regulatory T cells in long-lasting Graves disease (dated by TCRdb to 2020 to 2023). What the time point label conveys for this sample: persistent/refractory GD, antithyroid drugs over 5 years with positive TRAb. For both TCR sequencing and RNA sequencing, RNA was extracted from PBMCs using TRIzol. The library relied on multiplex PCR. The sequencer was an Illumina HiSeq 4000. CDR3 regions were amplified by Arm-PCR with iRepertoire HTBI primers to construct TCR beta libraries. TCRdb applied fastp at Q25 and MiXCR to the public reads, then kept only in-frame beta chains. Duplicate CDR3 protein sequences are folded into a single record with the most common DNA and genes. In this sample the table shows hundreds of thousands of distinct CDR3 sequences, around 21% of which occur a single time. The leading ten clones occupy approximately 8% of the sample.

Sequenced here: peripheral blood mononuclear cells (PBMCs), sampled when the disease was refractory, from a patient treated with antithyroid drugs. The receptors were sampled from a female donor with Graves disease.

This clonotype has a single count. The J gene is TRBJ1-5, the V gene TRBV28; possibly TRBD1 for D (5 bases). The CDR3 length is 16 residues. Trimming removed 5 bases from V and 4 bases from J, with 18 bases in between. Germline assignment: CDR1 MDHEN and CDR2 SYDVKM. The CDR3 DNA reads as TGTGCCAGCAGTATAGCGCGGGGGTGGGGGAATCAGCCCCAGCATTTT. Its protein is CASSIARGWGNQPQHF.

The chain combines TRBV5-6 with TRBJ2-7; D is unresolved. The length of the CDR3 is 13 residues. Trimming took 0 bases from V and 5 from J, leaving 9 bases between them. The germline CDR1 and CDR2 sequences are SGHDT and YYEEEE. This CDR3 is CASSLAAINEQYF. DNA of the CDR3: TGTGCCAGCAGCTTGGCAGCCATTAACGAGCAGTACTTC. Looking up the rest from reference TRBV5-6 and TRBJ2-7 gives the full variable domain: DAGVTQSPTHLIKTRGQQVTLRCSPKSGHDTVSWYQQALGQGPQFIFQYYEEEERQRGNFPDRFSGHQFPNYSSELNVNALLLGDSALYLCASSLAAINEQYFGPGTRLTVT.

This clonotype was counted ten times or more. This chain joins TRBV7-2 and TRBJ2-7, with 10 bases aligning to TRBD1. V was pared by 1 base and J by 5 bases, with 5 bases of the junction left unmatched. CDR1 and CDR2 (germline): SGHTA, FQGNSA. This CDR3 spans 15 amino acids. CDR3 in amino acids: CASSLGGTGVHEQYF. CDR3 DNA: TGTGCCAGCAGCTTAGGAGGGACAGGGGTCCACGAGCAGTACTTC. The full variable domain, in which reference TRBV7-2 and TRBJ2-7 provide the parts outside the CDR3, is GAGVSQSPSNKVTEKGKDVELRCDPISGHTALYWYRQSLGQGLEFLIYFQGNSAPDKSGLPSDRFSAERTGGSVSTLTIQRTQQEDSAVYLCASSLGGTGVHEQYFGPGTRLTVT.

The chain recombines TRBV7-2 with TRBJ2-7; D ambiguous. Trimming took 4 bases from V and 5 from J, leaving 12 bases between them. Germline V gene sequence: CDR1 SGHTA, CDR2 FQGNSA. The CDR3 has 13 residues. The CDR3 loop is CASSSQALDEQYF. DNA of the CDR3: TGTGCCAGCAGCTCCCAGGCACTCGACGAGCAGTACTTC.

Many counts were recorded for this clonotype. The rearrangement uses TRBV12-3 or TRBV12-4 and TRBJ2-5; the D is unclear. The CDR3 totals 14 residues. V lost 1 base and J 2 bases, leaving 8 bases between the germline ends. CDR3 sequence: CASSLESEQETQYF. The CDR3 DNA sequence: TGTGCCAGCAGTTTAGAGAGCGAGCAAGAGACCCAGTACTTC.

The rearrangement joins TRBV19 to TRBJ1-5; perhaps TRBD1 as D (6 bases). Trimming took 7 bases from V and 6 from J, leaving 22 bases between them. Germline loops: CDR1 LNHDA, CDR2 SQIVND (reference sequence). CDR3 length: 16 residues. The CDR3 here is CASNNMNREYTQPQHF. The CDR3 nucleotides are TGTGCCAGTAATAATATGAACAGGGAGTATACTCAGCCCCAGCATTTT.

This sequence joins TRBV5-1 and TRBJ2-7; 7 bases match TRBD1. The trim removed 2 bases at V and 2 bases at J, leaving 10 bases unmatched. The germline V gene has CDR1 SGHRS and CDR2 YFSETQ. The CDR3 length is 16 residues. CDR3 DNA sequence: TGCGCCAGCAGCTTAATGACAGGGTCGCTTACCTACGAGCAGTACTTC. Protein: CASSLMTGSLTYEQYF.

This clonotype was seen ten or more times. The CDR3 region is CAWRQPGHGNSPLHF. The CDR3 coding sequence is TGTGCCTGGAGACAACCGGGACACGGAAATTCACCCCTCCACTTT. The rearrangement uses TRBV30 and TRBJ1-6; D possibly corresponds to TRBD1 (6 bases). Germline CDR1 is GTSNPN and CDR2 is SVGIG (reference sequence). Trimming took off 3 bases at V and 7 bases at J, with 16 bases between the two ends. The CDR3 is made up of 15 amino acids. The full variable domain, in which reference TRBV30 and TRBJ1-6 provide the parts outside the CDR3, is SQTIHQWPATLVQPVGSPLSLECTVEGTSNPNLYWYRQAAGRGLQLLFYSVGIGQISSEVPQNLSASRPQDRQFILSSKKLLLSDSGFYLCAWRQPGHGNSPLHFGNGTRLTVT.

V and J are TRBV5-1 and TRBJ1-1; D is possibly TRBD1 (5 bases). Trimming took off 4 bases at V and 1 base at J, with 17 bases between the two ends. From germline, CDR1 is SGHRS and CDR2 YFSETQ. The CDR3 is 16 residues long. CDR3: CASSPSVGRGNTEAFF. The CDR3 bases are TGCGCCAGCAGCCCTTCCGTGGGGCGGGGGAACACTGAAGCTTTCTTT.

This clonotype was counted many times. This sequence joins TRBV11-2 and TRBJ2-7, with D possibly TRBD2 on 5 matching bases. This CDR3 is built from 16 residues. Germline V gene data show CDR1 as SGHAT and CDR2 as FQNNGV. Trimming left V 0 bases short and J 2 bases short, with 14 bases between. CDR3 DNA sequence: TGTGCCAGCAGCTTAGAGGCTGATACAGCGGCCTACGAGCAGTACTTC. It is translated as CASSLEADTAAYEQYF. The full variable domain, its missing parts supplied by reference TRBV11-2 and TRBJ2-7, is EAGVAQSPRYKIIEKRQSVAFWCNPISGHATLYWYQQILGQGPKLLIQFQNNGVVDDSQLPKDRFSAERLKGVDSTLKIQPAKLEDSAVYLCASSLEADTAAYEQYFGPGTRLTVT.

The table lists this clonotype with many counts. The chain has TRBV19 and TRBJ1-2; D is unclear. Trimming removed 3 bases from V and 0 bases from J, with 14 bases in between. The germline CDR1 and CDR2 sequences are LNHDA and SQIVND (reference sequence). The CDR3 spans 16 residues. CDR3 sequence: CASSIRAEPANYGYTF. The DNA of the CDR3 is TGTGCCAGTAGTATTCGTGCAGAGCCGGCTAACTATGGCTACACCTTC.

The chain employs TRBV2 and TRBJ2-7, with 9 bases aligning to TRBD2. From germline, CDR1 is SNHLY and CDR2 FYNNEI. The CDR3 length is 16 residues. J was trimmed by 5 bases and V by 6 bases; bases with no gene match: 14. CDR3 region: CASSNAVSGSTDEQYF. For the CDR3, the DNA is TGTGCCAGCAGCAACGCCGTTAGCGGGAGTACCGACGAGCAGTACTTC.

The gene calls are TRBV20-1 and TRBJ2-7; the D gene could be TRBD1 or TRBD2 (6 bases each). Looked up from germline, CDR1 is DFQATT and CDR2 is SNEGSKA (reference sequence). This CDR3 has 13 residues. V shed 7 bases and J shed 3 bases, with 16 bases lying between them. The CDR3 is CSVGGQGIYEQYF. CDR3 sequence (DNA): TGCAGTGTTGGGGGGCAGGGGATCTACGAGCAGTACTTC.

CDR3 protein: CASSYGRQGARTGELFF. The CDR3 DNA reads TGTGCCAGCAGTTACGGTCGACAGGGGGCGCGGACCGGGGAGCTGTTTTTT. The chain combines TRBV6-5 with TRBJ2-2, with 10 nucleotides matching TRBD1. Germline assignment: CDR1 MNHEY and CDR2 SVGAGI. V gave up 2 bases and J gave up 5 bases; unmatched junction bases: 8. The CDR3 loop spans 17 amino acids.

V gene TRBV30 combines with J gene TRBJ2-7, with D maybe TRBD1 (6 bases). There are 12 residues in the CDR3. V gave up 2 bases and J gave up 5 bases, with 10 bases separating them. CDR1 and CDR2 (germline): GTSNPN, SVGIG (reference sequence). DNA for the CDR3: TGTGCCTGGAGTAGACAGGAGAACGAGCAGTACTTC. Amino acids: CAWSRQENEQYF.

This clonotype showed up many times. V and J are TRBV27 and TRBJ1-2; tentatively, D is TRBD1 (6 bases). From germline, CDR1 is MNHEY and CDR2 SMNVEV (reference sequence). The CDR3 extends over 11 amino acids. Trimming shortened V by 5 bases and J by 8 bases, and 9 bases separated the two germline ends. The CDR3 region has the DNA TGTGCCAGCAGTCAGGGGAGCGGCTACACCTTC. It is translated as CASSQGSGYTF.

This clonotype appeared many times. The CDR3 reads CSAPGTVAYEQYF. Here the CDR3 DNA reads TGCAGTGCTCCCGGGACGGTAGCCTACGAGCAGTACTTC. The chain carries TRBV20-1 and TRBJ2-7; either TRBD1 or TRBD2 may supply D (5 bases each). Deletions cut 5 bases from V and 2 bases from J, with 13 bases between. Germline CDR1 DFQATT, CDR2 SNEGSKA (reference sequence). The CDR3 length is 13 residues.

The table lists this clonotype with a few counts. This could be a read error, since a much larger clone is one nucleotide away. Since no conserved phenylalanine or tryptophan closes the CDR3, a read error is the likely cause. The rearrangement joins TRBV7-3 to TRBJ2-7; 9 nucleotides line up with TRBD1. After removal of 6 bases from V and 2 bases from J, the junction contained 8 bases not matched to a gene. This CDR3 has 15 amino acids. Germline V CDR1 and CDR2: SGHTA, FQGTGA. CDR3 protein: CASSLTGGAAYEQYL. The CDR3, as DNA: TGTGCCAGCAGTCTTACAGGGGGCGCGGCCTACGAGCAGTACCTC.

The table lists this clonotype with a few counts. This chain connects TRBV15 to TRBJ2-2; TRBD2 matches at 8 bases. Germline CDR1 and CDR2: LNHNV and YYDKDF (reference sequence). The V segment lost 0 bases and the J segment 8 bases; nucleotides outside the gene matches: 14. The CDR3 is 18 amino acids. The CDR3 DNA is TGTGCCACCAGCAGAGATCTACTAGCGGAGGGGTTGGATGGGGAGCTGTTTTTT. Amino acid sequence: CATSRDLLAEGLDGELFF. Based on the CDR3 plus reference TRBV15 and TRBJ2-2, the full variable domain is DAMVIQNPRYQVTQFGKPVTLSCSQTLNHNVMYWYQQKSSQAPKLLFHYYDKDFNNEADTPDNFQSRRPNTSFCFLDIRSPGLGDTAMYLCATSRDLLAEGLDGELFFGEGSRLTVL.

This clonotype has more than one count but fewer than ten. The rearrangement joins TRBV27 to TRBJ2-7; a possible D gene is TRBD1 (6 bases). The CDR3 runs to 14 residues. CDR1 MNHEY and CDR2 SMNVEV come from the germline V gene (reference sequence). V was cut by 11 bases and J by 4 bases, with 21 bases left in between. The CDR3 reads CASVSKQGRYEQYF. For the CDR3, the DNA is TGTGCCTCAGTATCCAAACAGGGTCGTTACGAGCAGTACTTC.